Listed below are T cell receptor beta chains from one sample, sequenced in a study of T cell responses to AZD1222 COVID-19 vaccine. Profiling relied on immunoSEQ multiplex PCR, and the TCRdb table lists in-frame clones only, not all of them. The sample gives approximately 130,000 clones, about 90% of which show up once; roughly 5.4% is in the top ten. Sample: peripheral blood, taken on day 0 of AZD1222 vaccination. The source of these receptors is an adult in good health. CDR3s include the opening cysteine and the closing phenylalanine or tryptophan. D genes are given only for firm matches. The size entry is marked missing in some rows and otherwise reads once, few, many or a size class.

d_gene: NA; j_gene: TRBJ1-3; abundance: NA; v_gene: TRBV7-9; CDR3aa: CASSWRGSGNTIYF; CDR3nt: TGTGCCAGCAGCTGGCGGGGCTCTGGAAACACCATATATTTT
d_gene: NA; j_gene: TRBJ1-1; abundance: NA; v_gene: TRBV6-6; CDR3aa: CASSLETEAFF; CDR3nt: TGTGCCAGCAGCTTAGAAACTGAAGCTTTCTTT
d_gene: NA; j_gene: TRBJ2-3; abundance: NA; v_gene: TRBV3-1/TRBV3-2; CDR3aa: CASSQRPGLNTDTQYF; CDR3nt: TGTGCCAGCAGCCAAAGGCCGGGACTCAACACAGATACGCAGTATTTT
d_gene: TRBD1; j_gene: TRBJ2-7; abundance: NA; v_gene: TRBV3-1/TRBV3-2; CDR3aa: CASSQTDRGPSYEQYF; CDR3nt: TGTGCCAGCAGCCAAACGGACAGGGGTCCCTCCTACGAGCAGTACTTC
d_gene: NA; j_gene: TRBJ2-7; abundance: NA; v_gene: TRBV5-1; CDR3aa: CASSPTQGNPYEQYF; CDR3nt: TGCGCCAGCAGCCCTACCCAGGGAAATCCCTACGAGCAGTACTTC
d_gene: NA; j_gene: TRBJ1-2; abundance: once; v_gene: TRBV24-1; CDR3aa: CATSDFKGKDYGYTF; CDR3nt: TGTGCCACCAGTGATTTCAAGGGAAAGGACTATGGCTACACCTTC
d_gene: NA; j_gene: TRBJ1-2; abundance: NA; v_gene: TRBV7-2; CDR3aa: CASSLEWGQGGYTF; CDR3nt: TGTGCCAGCAGCTTAGAGTGGGGGCAGGGTGGCTACACCTTC
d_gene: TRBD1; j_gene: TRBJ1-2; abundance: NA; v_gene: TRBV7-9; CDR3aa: CASSHPPDRAYYGYTF; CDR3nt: TGTGCCAGCAGCCACCCCCCCGACAGGGCTTACTATGGCTACACCTTC
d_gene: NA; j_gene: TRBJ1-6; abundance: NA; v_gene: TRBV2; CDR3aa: CARRRPDSPLHF; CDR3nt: TGTGCCAGAAGGAGGCCCGATTCACCCCTCCACTTT
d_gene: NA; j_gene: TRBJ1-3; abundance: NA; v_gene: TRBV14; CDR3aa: CASSARSRGNTIYF; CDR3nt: TGTGCCAGCAGCGCCAGGTCAAGAGGAAACACCATATATTTT